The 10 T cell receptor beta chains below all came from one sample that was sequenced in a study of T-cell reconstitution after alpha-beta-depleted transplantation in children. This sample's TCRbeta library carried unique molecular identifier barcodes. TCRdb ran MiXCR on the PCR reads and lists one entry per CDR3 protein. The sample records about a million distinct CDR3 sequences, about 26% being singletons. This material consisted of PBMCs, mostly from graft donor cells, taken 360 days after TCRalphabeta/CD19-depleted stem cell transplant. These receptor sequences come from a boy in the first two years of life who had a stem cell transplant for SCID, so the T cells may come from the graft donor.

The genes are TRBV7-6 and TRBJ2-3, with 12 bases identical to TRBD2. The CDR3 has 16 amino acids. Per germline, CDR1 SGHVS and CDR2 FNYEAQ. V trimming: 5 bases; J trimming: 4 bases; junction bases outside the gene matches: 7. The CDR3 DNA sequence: TGTGCCAGCAGCCCCGGACTAGCGGGGTGGGCAGATACGCAGTATTTT. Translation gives CASSPGLAGWADTQYF.

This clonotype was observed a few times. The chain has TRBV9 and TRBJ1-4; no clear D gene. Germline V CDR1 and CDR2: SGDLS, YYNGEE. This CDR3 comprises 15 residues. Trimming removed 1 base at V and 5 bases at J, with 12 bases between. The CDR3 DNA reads TGTGCCAGCAGCGTACGTCCGGACTCCAATGAAAAACTGTTTTTT. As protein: CASSVRPDSNEKLFF.

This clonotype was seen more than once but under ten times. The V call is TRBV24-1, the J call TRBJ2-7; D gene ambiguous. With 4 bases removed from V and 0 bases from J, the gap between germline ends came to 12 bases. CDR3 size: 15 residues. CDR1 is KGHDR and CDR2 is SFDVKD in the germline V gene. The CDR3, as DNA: TGTGCCACCAGTGAGCTGGGTGTGGACTCCTACGAGCAGTACTTC. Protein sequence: CATSELGVDSYEQYF.

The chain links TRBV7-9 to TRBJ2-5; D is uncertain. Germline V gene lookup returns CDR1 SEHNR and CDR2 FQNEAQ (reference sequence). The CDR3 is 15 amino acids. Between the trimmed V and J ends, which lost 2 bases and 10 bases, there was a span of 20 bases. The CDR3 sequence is CASSLSGLRNDGQYF. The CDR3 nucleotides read TGTGCCAGCAGCTTATCGGGCCTCAGAAACGACGGCCAGTACTTC.

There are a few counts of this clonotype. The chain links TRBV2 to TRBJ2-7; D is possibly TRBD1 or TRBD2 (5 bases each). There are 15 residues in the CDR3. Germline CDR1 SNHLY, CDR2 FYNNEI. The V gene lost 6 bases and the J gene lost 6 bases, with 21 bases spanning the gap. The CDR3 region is CASSLGVLVWSEQYF. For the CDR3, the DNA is TGTGCCAGCAGCCTGGGGGTTCTCGTCTGGAGCGAGCAGTACTTC.

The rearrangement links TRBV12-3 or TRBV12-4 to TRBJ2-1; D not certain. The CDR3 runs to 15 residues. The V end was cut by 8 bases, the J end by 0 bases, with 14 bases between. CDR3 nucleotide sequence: TGTGCCAGCTGGTCATCTCAGAGCTCCTACAATGAGCAGTTCTTC. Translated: CASWSSQSSYNEQFF.

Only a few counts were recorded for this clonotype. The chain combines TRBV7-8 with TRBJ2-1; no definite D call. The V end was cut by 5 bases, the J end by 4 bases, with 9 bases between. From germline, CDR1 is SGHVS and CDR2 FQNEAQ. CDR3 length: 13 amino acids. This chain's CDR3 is CASSPALYNEQFF. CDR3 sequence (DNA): TGTGCCAGCAGCCCCGCCCTTTACAATGAGCAGTTCTTC.

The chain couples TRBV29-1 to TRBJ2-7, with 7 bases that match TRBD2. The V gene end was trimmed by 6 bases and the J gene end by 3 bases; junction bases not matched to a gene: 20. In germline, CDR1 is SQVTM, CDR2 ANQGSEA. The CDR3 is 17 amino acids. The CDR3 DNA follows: TGCAGCGTAGAGGTCTCGGGCTGGGGGACTAAGGACTACGAGCAGTACTTC. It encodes CSVEVSGWGTKDYEQYF.

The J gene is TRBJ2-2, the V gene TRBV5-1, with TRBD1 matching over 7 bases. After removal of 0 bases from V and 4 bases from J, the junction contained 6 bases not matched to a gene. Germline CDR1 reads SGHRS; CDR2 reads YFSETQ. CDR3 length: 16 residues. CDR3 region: CASSLVVGTVTGELFF. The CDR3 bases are TGCGCCAGCAGCTTGGTGGTCGGGACAGTCACCGGGGAGCTGTTTTTT.

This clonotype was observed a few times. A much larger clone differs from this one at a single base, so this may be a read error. CDR3 DNA sequence: TGTGCCAGCAGTTTAGCGCGGGCCCAAGAGACCCAGTACTTC. This sequence encodes CASSLARAQETQYF. The chain joins TRBV12-3 or TRBV12-4 to TRBJ2-5; D may be TRBD2 (5 bases). This CDR3 has 14 residues. Between the trimmed V and J ends, which lost 0 bases and 1 base, there was a span of 6 bases.